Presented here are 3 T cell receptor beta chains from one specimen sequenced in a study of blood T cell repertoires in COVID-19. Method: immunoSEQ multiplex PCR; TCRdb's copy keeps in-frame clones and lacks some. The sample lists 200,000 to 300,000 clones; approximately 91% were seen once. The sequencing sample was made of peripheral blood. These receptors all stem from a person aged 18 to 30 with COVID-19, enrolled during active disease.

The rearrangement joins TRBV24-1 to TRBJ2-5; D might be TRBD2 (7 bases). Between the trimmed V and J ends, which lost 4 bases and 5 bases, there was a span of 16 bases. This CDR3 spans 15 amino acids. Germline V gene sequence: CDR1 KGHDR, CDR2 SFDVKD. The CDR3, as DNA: TGTGCCACCAGTGACCCCCAACAGGGAGGGGAGACCCAGTACTTC. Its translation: CATSDPQQGGETQYF.

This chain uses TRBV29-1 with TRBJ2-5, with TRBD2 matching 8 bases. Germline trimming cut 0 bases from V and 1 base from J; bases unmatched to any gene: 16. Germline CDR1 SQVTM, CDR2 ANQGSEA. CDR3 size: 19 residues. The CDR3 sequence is CSVEDLDPREALRQETQYF. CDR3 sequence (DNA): TGCAGCGTTGAAGATCTGGATCCGCGGGAGGCCCTCCGCCAAGAGACCCAGTACTTC.

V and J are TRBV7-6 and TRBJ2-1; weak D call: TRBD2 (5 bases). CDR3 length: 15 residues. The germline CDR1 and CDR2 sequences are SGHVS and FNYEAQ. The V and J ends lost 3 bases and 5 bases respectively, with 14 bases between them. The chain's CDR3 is CASSFFPERDNEQFF. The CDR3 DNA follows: TGTGCCAGCAGCTTTTTCCCCGAGAGGGACAATGAGCAGTTCTTC.